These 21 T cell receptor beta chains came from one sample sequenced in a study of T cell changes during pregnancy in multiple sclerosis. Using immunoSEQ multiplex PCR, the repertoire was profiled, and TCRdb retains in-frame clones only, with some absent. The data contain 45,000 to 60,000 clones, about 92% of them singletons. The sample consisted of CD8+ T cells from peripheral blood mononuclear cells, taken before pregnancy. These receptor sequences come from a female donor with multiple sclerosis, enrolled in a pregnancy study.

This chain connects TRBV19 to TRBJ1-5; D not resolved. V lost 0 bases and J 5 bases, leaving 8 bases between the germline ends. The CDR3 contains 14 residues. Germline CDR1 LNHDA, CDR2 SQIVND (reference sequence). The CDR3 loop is CASSIDPPDQPQHF. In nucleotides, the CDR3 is TGTGCCAGTAGTATAGACCCACCGGATCAGCCCCAGCATTTT. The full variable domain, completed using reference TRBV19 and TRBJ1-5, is DGGITQSPKYLFRKEGQNVTLSCEQNLNHDAMYWYRQDPGQGLRLIYYSQIVNDFQKGDIAEGYSVSREKKESFPLTVTSAQKNPTAFYLCASSIDPPDQPQHFGDGTRLSIL.

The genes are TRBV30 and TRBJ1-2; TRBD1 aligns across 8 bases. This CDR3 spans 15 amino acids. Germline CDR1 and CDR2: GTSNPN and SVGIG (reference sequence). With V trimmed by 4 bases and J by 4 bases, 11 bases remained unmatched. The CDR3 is CAWTTGASVLYGYTF. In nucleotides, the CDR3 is TGTGCCTGGACGACAGGGGCCTCCGTCCTCTATGGCTACACCTTC.

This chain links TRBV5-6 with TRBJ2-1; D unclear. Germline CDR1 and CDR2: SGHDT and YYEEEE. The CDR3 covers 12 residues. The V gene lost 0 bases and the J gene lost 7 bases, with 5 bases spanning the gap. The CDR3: CASSLEANEQFF. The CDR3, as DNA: TGTGCCAGCAGCTTGGAAGCGAATGAGCAGTTCTTC. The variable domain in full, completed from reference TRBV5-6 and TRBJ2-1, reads DAGVTQSPTHLIKTRGQQVTLRCSPKSGHDTVSWYQQALGQGPQFIFQYYEEEERQRGNFPDRFSGHQFPNYSSELNVNALLLGDSALYLCASSLEANEQFFGPGTRLTVL.

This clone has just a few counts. The CDR3, as DNA: TGTGCCAGCAGTTTTGCGGGGCGCGAGCAGTACTTC. It encodes CASSFAGREQYF. The genes are TRBV27 and TRBJ2-7; perhaps TRBD2 as D (6 bases). Looked up from germline, CDR1 is MNHEY and CDR2 is SMNVEV (reference sequence). The CDR3 covers 12 residues. V lost 3 bases and J 6 bases, leaving 9 bases between the germline ends.

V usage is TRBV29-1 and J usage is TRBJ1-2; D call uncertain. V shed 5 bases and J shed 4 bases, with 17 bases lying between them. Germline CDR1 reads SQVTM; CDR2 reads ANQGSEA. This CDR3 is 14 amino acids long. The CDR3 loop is CSVPREGWGYGYTF. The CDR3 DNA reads TGCAGCGTTCCCCGTGAGGGTTGGGGCTATGGCTACACCTTC.

The CDR3, as DNA: TGCGCCAGCAGCCACAGGGCTACCGGGGAGCTGTTTTTT. Its protein is CASSHRATGELFF. The chain is built from TRBV4-3 and TRBJ2-2, with a tentative D call TRBD1 (5 bases). This CDR3 region has 13 residues. Trimming shortened V by 3 bases and J by 5 bases, and 7 bases separated the two germline ends. In germline, CDR1 is LGHNA, CDR2 YSLEER.

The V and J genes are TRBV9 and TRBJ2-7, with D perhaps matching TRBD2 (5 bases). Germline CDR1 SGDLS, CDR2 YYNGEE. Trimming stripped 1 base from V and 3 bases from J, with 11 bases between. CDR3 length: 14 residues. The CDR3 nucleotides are TGTGCCAGCAGCGTATCCGGAGGCAGCTACGAGCAGTACTTC. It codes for CASSVSGGSYEQYF.

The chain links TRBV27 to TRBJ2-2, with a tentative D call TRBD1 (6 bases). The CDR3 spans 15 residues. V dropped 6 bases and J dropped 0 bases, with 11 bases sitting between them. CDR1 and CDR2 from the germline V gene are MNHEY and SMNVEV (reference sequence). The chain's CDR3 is CASRGGNSNTGELFF. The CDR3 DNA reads TGTGCCAGCAGAGGGGGAAATTCGAACACCGGGGAGCTGTTTTTT.

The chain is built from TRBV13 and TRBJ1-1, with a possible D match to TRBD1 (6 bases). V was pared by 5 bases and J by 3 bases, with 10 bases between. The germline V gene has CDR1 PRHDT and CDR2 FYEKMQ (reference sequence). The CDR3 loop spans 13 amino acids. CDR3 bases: TGTGCCAGCAGCCCTCCAGGGGACACTGAAGCTTTCTTT. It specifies CASSPPGDTEAFF.

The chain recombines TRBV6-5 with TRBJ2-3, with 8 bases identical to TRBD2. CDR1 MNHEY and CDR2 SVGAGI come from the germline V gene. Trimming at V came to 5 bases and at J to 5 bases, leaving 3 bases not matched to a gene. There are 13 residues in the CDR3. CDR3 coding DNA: TGTGCCAGCAGTCGCGGGGGGCAAGATACGCAGTATTTT. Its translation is CASSRGGQDTQYF.

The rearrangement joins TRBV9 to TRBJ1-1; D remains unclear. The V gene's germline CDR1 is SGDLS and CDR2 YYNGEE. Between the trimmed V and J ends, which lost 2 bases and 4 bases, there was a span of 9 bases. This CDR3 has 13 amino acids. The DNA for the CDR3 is TGTGCCAGCAGCGTTGAGGGAGTCACTGAAGCTTTCTTT. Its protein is CASSVEGVTEAFF.

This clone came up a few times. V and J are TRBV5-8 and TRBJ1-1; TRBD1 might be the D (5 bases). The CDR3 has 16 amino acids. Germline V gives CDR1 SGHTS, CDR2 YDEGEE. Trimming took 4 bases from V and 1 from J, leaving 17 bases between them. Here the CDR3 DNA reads TGTGCCAGCAGCCCGATCAGGGAGGGTCGGAACACTGAAGCTTTCTTT. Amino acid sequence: CASSPIREGRNTEAFF.

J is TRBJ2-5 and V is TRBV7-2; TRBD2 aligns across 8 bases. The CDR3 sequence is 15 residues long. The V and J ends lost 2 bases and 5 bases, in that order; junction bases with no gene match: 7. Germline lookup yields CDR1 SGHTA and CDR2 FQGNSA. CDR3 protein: CASSLPGTSKETQYF. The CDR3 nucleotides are TGTGCCAGCAGCTTACCCGGGACTAGTAAGGAGACCCAGTACTTC.

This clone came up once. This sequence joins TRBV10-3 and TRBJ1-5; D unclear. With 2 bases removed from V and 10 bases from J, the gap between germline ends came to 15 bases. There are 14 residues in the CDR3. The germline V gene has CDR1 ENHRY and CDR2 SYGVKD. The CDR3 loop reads CAISEDWRDGPQHF. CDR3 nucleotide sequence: TGTGCCATCAGTGAGGATTGGAGGGATGGTCCCCAGCATTTT.

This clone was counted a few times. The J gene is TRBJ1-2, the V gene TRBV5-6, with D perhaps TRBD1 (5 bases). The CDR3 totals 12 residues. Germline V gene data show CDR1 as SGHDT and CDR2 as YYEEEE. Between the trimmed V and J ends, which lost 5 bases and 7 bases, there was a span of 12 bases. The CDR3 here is CASRMAGFGYTF. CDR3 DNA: TGTGCCAGCAGGATGGCAGGGTTTGGCTACACCTTC. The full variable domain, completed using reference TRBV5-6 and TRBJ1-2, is DAGVTQSPTHLIKTRGQQVTLRCSPKSGHDTVSWYQQALGQGPQFIFQYYEEEERQRGNFPDRFSGHQFPNYSSELNVNALLLGDSALYLCASRMAGFGYTFGSGTRLTVV.

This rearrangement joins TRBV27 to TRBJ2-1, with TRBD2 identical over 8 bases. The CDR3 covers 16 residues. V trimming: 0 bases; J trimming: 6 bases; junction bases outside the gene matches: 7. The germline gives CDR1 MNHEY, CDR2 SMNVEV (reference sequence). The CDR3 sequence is CASSLSRGRGGNEQFF. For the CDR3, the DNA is TGTGCCAGCAGTTTATCCCGTGGCCGGGGGGGCAATGAGCAGTTCTTC.

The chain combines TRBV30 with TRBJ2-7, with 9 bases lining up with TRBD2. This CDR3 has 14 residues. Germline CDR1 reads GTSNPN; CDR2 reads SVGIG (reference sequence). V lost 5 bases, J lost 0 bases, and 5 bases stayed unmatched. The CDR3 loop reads CAWVSGGGSYEQYF. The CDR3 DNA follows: TGTGCCTGGGTTAGCGGGGGTGGCTCCTACGAGCAGTACTTC.

CDR3 nucleotides: TGTGCCAGCAGCTTGGGACAGGCCGACGGTCAGCCCCAGCATTTT. This gives the protein CASSLGQADGQPQHF. This chain uses TRBV5-5 with TRBJ1-5, with TRBD1 as a possible D gene (6 bases). Germline CDR1 and CDR2: SGHKS and YYEKEE (reference sequence). The CDR3 length is 15 residues. Deletions cut 0 bases from V and 6 bases from J, with 13 bases between.

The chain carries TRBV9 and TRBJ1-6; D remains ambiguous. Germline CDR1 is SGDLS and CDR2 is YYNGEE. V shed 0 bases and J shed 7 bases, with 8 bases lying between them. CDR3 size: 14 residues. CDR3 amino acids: CASSVDDTNSPLHF. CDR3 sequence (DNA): TGTGCCAGCAGCGTAGATGACACGAATTCACCCCTCCACTTT.

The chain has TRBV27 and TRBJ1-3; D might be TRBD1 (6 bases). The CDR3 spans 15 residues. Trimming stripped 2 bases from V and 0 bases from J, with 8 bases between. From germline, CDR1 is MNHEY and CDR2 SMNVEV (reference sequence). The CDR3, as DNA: TGTGCCAGCAGTTTACAGGGGAACTCTGGAAACACCATATATTTT. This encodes CASSLQGNSGNTIYF.

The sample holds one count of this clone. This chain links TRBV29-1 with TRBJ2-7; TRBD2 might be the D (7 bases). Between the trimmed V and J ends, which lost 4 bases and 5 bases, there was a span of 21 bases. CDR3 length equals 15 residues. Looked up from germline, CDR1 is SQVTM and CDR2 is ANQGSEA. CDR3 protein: CSVALRGGLKDEQYF. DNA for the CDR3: TGCAGCGTTGCCCTAAGGGGGGGCCTTAAGGACGAGCAGTACTTC.